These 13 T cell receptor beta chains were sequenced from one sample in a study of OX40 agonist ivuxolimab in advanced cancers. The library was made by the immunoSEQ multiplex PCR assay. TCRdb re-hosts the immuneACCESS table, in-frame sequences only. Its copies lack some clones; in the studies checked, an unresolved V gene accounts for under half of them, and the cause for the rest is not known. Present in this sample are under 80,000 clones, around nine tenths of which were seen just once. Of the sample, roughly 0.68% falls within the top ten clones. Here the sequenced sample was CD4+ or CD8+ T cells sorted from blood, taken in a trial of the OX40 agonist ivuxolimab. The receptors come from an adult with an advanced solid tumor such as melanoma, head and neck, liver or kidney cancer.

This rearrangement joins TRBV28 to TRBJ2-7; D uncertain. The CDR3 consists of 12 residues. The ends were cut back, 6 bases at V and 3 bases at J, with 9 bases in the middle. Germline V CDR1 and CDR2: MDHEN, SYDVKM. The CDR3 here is CASSLAVYEQYF. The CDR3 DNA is TGTGCCAGCAGCTTGGCGGTCTACGAGCAGTACTTC.

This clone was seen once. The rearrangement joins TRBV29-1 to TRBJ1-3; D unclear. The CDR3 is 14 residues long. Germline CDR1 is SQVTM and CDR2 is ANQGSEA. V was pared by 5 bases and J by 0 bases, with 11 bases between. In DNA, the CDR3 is TGCAGCGTTATCTACGGACTCTCTGGAAACACCATATATTTT. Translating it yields CSVIYGLSGNTIYF.

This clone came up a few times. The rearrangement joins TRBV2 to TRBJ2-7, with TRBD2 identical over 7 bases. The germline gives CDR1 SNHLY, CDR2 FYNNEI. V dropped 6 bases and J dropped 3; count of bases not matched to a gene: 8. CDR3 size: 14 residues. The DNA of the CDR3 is TGTGCCAGCAGACTTGCCCGGGGGGACTACGAGCAGTACTTC. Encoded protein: CASRLARGDYEQYF.

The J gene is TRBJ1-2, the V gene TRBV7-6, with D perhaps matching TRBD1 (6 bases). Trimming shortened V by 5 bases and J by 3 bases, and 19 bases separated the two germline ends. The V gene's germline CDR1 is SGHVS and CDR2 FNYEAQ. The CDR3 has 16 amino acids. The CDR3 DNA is TGTGCCAGCAGCCCCCAGGTAGGAGGGGGAGACTATGGCTACACCTTC. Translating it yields CASSPQVGGGDYGYTF.

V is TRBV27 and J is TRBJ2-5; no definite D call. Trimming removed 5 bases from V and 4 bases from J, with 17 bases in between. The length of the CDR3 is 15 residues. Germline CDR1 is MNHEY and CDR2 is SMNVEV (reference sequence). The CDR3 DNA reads TGTGCCAGCAGTCCCGGTCTCCAGCGCCGAGAGACCCAGTACTTC. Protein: CASSPGLQRRETQYF.

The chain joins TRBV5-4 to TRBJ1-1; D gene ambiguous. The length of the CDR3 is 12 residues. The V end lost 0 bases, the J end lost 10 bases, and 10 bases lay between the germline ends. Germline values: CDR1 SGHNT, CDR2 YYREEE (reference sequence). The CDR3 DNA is TGTGCCAGCAGCTTGGATGTTATCGGAGCTTTCTTT. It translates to CASSLDVIGAFF.

The CDR3 region has the DNA TGTGCCAGCAGACTCACCCCCGGGACGACGCCCGGCAGCCACGAGCAGTACTTC. It yields the protein CASRLTPGTTPGSHEQYF. The chain joins TRBV28 to TRBJ2-7, with D possibly being TRBD1 or TRBD2 (5 bases each). This CDR3 is built from 18 residues. Trimming took off 6 bases at V and 5 bases at J, with 29 bases between the two ends. Germline V gene data show CDR1 as MDHEN and CDR2 as SYDVKM.

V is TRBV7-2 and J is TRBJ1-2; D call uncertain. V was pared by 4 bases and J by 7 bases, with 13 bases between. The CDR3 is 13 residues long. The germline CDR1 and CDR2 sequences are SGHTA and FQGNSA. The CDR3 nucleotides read TGTGCCAGCAGCTCGCAGGACCGGGGTGGCTACACCTTC. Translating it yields CASSSQDRGGYTF.

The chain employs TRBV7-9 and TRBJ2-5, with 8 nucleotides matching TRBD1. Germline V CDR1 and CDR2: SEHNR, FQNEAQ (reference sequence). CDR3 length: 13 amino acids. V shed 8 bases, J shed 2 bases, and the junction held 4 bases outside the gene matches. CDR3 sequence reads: CASDRQGQETQYF. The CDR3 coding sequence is TGTGCCAGCGACCGACAGGGGCAAGAGACCCAGTACTTC.

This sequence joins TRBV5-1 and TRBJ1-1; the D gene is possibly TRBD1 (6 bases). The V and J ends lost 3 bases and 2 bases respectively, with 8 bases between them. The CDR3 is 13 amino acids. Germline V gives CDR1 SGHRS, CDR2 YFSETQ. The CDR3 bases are TGCGCCAGCAGCTCACAGGGAAACACTGAAGCTTTCTTT. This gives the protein CASSSQGNTEAFF. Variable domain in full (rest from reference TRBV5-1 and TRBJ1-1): KAGVTQTPRYLIKTRGQQVTLSCSPISGHRSVSWYQQTPGQGLQFLFEYFSETQRNKGNFPGRFSGRQFSNSRSEMNVSTLELGDSALYLCASSSQGNTEAFFGQGTRLTVV.

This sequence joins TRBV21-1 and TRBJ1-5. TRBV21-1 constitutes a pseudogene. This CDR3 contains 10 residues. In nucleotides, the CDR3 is TGTGCCAGCAGCAAAGGACCCCAGCATTTT. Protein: CASSKGPQHF.

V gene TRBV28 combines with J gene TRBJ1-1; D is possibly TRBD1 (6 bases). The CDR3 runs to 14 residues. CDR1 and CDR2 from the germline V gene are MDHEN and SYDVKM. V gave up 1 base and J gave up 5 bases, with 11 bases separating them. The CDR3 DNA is TGTGCCAGCAGTTTATTAGGGGGTCGGACTGAAGCTTTCTTT. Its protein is CASSLLGGRTEAFF.

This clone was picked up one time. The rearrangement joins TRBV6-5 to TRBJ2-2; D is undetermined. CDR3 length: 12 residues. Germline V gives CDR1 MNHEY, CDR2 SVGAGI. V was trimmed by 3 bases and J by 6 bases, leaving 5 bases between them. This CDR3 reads CASSYISGELFF. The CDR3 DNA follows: TGTGCCAGCAGTTATATCTCCGGGGAGCTGTTTTTT.